This T cell receptor (beta chain) derives from a study of control samples from healthy donors and cancer patients. With 6 bases removed from V and 0 bases from J, the gap between germline ends came to 12 bases. Germline V gene data show CDR1 as SNHLY and CDR2 as FYNNEI. The CDR3 runs to 14 residues. TCRdb's copy holds only in-frame clones and misses some; the assay was immunoSEQ multiplex PCR. The table lists 150,000 to 200,000 clones, approximately 94% of them singletons. This TCR came from a man aged 25 to 45 in good health. The specimen was blood. The V gene is TRBV2, the J gene TRBJ2-7; D uncertain. CDR3 loop: CASSRPGSSYEQYF. The CDR3, as DNA: TGTGCCAGCAGCCGACCTGGAAGCTCCTACGAGCAGTACTTC.